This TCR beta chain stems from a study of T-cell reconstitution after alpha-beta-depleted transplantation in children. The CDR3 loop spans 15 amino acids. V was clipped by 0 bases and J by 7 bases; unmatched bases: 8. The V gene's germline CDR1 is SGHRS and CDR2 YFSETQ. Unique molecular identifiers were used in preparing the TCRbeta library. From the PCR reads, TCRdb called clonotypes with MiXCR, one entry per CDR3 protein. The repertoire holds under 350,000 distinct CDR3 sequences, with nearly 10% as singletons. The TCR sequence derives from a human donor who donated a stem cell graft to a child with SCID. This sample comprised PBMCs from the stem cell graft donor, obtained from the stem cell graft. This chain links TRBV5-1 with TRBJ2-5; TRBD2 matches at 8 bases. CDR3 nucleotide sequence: TGCGCCAGCAGCTTGGGAGCGGGGGCGATGGGGACCCAGTACTTC. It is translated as CASSLGAGAMGTQYF.